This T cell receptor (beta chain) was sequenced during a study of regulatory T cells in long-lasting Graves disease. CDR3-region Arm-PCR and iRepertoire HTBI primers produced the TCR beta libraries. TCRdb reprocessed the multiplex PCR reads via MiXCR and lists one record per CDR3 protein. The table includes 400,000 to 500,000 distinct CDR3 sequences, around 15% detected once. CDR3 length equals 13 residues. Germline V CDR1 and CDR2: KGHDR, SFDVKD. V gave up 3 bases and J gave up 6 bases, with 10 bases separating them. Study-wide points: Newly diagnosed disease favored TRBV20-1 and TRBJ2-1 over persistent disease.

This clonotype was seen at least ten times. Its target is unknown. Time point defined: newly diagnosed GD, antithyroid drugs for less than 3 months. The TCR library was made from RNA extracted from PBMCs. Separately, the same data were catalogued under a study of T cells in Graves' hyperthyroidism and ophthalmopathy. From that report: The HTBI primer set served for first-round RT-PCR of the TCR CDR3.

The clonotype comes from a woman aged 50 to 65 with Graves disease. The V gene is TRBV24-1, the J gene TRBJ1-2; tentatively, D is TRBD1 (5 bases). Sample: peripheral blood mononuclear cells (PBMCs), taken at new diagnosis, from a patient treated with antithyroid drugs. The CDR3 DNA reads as TGTGCCACCAGTGATACCGGGACGAATGGCTACACCTTC. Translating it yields CATSDTGTNGYTF.